A few counts support the clone carrying this T cell receptor (beta chain). A much bigger clone sits one base away, suggesting this may be a read error. The data stem from a study of T cells in Graves' hyperthyroidism and ophthalmopathy. This CDR3 region has 15 residues. The germline V gene has CDR1 SGHTA and CDR2 FQGNSA. Amplified TCR beta CDR3 regions derived from RNA transcripts. A set of HTBI primers served as the primers for a first-round RT-PCR of the TCR CDR3. From the multiplex PCR reads, TCRdb called clonotypes with MiXCR, one entry per CDR3 protein. This table has 360,000 or so distinct CDR3 sequences, under 20% appearing once.

V is TRBV7-2 and J is TRBJ1-5; 7 nucleotides match TRBD1. Material for sequencing was blood. This receptor was obtained from a woman between 18 and 29 years old with Graves' hyperthyroidism. The CDR3 sequence: CASSSGQAINQPKHF. The CDR3 nucleotides are TGTGCCAGCAGCTCCGGACAGGCTATCAATCAGCCCAAGCATTTT.